One sample yielded the 26 T cell receptor beta chains listed below, sequenced in a study of blood T cell repertoires in COVID-19. Repertoires were generated with immunoSEQ multiplex PCR, while TCRdb's copy carries only in-frame clones and drops some. The sample consists of approximately 150,000 clones, roughly 84% of them appearing once. The sequenced sample consisted of peripheral blood. Receptor source: a human donor with acute or convalescent COVID-19. The donor label of this sample is uncertain.

This chain links TRBV7-2 with TRBJ2-3; TRBD2 might be the D (6 bases). The CDR3 runs 15 residues. The germline V gene has CDR1 SGHTA and CDR2 FQGNSA. V was clipped by 3 bases and J by 2 bases, with 12 bases between them. The CDR3 loop reads CASSFSRGTTDTQYF. The CDR3, as DNA: TGTGCCAGCAGCTTTAGCCGGGGGACCACAGATACGCAGTATTTT.

This sequence joins TRBV28 and TRBJ2-7; 11 bases align to TRBD2. The CDR3 spans 15 residues. The V gene's germline CDR1 is MDHEN and CDR2 SYDVKM. V gave up 6 bases and J gave up 4 bases; unmatched junction bases: 8. CDR3 in DNA: TGTGCCAGCAGCCCTGGTCTAGCGGGAGGTTACGAGCAGTACTTC. Encoded protein: CASSPGLAGGYEQYF.

The chain joins TRBV19 to TRBJ1-4; D is uncertain. The V gene's germline CDR1 is LNHDA and CDR2 SQIVND (reference sequence). The CDR3 contains 16 residues. Trimming stripped 6 bases from V and 0 bases from J, with 14 bases between. The CDR3 DNA reads TGTGCCAGTAGAACCCTAGGACTGGCAACTAATGAAAAACTGTTTTTT. Encoded protein: CASRTLGLATNEKLFF.

This clone is a singleton in its sample. V gene TRBV4-2 combines with J gene TRBJ2-5; TRBD2 aligns across 7 bases. The germline V gene encodes CDR1 LGHNA and CDR2 YNFKEQ. The CDR3 consists of 18 residues. Trimming at V came to 3 bases and at J to 7 bases, leaving 20 bases not matched to a gene. The CDR3 is CASSQEGLASGNQGTQYF. As DNA, the CDR3 is TGTGCCAGCAGCCAGGAGGGGTTGGCTAGCGGCAACCAGGGGACCCAGTACTTC.

The chain couples TRBV6-1 to TRBJ1-5, with D uncertain. The germline V and J ends were trimmed by 1 base and 1 base, with 8 bases remaining between them. The germline V gene has CDR1 MNHNS and CDR2 SASEGT. CDR3 length: 15 amino acids. In DNA form, the CDR3 reads TGTGCCAGCAGTGAAGTGACGGGGAGCAATCAGCCCCAGCATTTT. It codes for CASSEVTGSNQPQHF.

This chain connects TRBV27 to TRBJ1-6; no firm D call. The length of the CDR3 is 13 residues. V gave up 4 bases and J gave up 4 bases, with 5 bases separating them. Per germline, CDR1 MNHEY and CDR2 SMNVEV (reference sequence). The CDR3 here is CASSWSYNSPLHF. CDR3 bases: TGTGCCAGCAGTTGGAGTTATAATTCACCCCTCCACTTT.

CDR3 bases: TGTGCCAGCAAGGGGGCAGGGGCCCAGCCCCAGCATTTT. The encoded protein is CASKGAGAQPQHF. The chain is built from TRBV2 and TRBJ1-5, with 7 bases matching TRBD1. CDR1 and CDR2 from the germline V gene are SNHLY and FYNNEI. The CDR3 spans 13 residues. The V segment lost 7 bases and the J segment 7 bases; nucleotides outside the gene matches: 7.

This chain links TRBV6-1 with TRBJ2-7; 12 bases fit TRBD2. CDR1 and CDR2 from the germline V gene are MNHNS and SASEGT. V trimming: 6 bases; J trimming: 4 bases; junction bases outside the gene matches: 7. The CDR3 loop spans 15 amino acids. CDR3 in amino acids: CASRPGLAGMYEQYV. The CDR3 nucleotides read TGTGCCAGCAGGCCCGGACTAGCGGGAATGTACGAGCAGTACGTC.

This clone occurred a few times. J is TRBJ1-2 and V is TRBV28; TRBD1 matches 8 bases. Germline CDR1 is MDHEN and CDR2 is SYDVKM. With V trimmed by 6 bases and J by 6 bases, 12 bases remained unmatched. This CDR3 region has 15 residues. DNA for the CDR3: TGTGCCAGCAGCAGTGAGACAGGGGTGTGGGATGGCTACACCTTC. Its translation is CASSSETGVWDGYTF.

The chain is built from TRBV5-1 and TRBJ2-5; 8 bases are a match to TRBD2. Trimming took 5 bases from V and 5 from J; bases not matched to a gene: 8. The length of the CDR3 is 14 residues. Germline V gene data show CDR1 as SGHRS and CDR2 as YFSETQ. DNA for the CDR3: TGCGCCAGCAGTTTCGGCGGGGGGCGGGAGACCCAGTACTTC. Translation: CASSFGGGRETQYF.

The rearrangement joins TRBV21-1 to TRBJ1-4; the DNA was not used to check the table's D call, TRBD1. TRBV21-1 is a pseudogene. This CDR3 region has 13 residues. CDR3: CAPPQSTNEKLFF. The CDR3 DNA reads as TGTGCCCCCCCCCAATCCACTAATGAAAAACTGTTTTTT.

The chain couples TRBV27 to TRBJ1-6, with 9 bases that match TRBD1. Germline-derived CDR1 and CDR2 are MNHEY and SMNVEV (reference sequence). The CDR3 spans 16 residues. V gave up 6 bases and J gave up 5 bases; unmatched junction bases: 8. CDR3 bases: TGTGCCAGCAGGCCGGGACAGGGTCTTAATAATTCACCCCTCCACTTT. Translated, it gives CASRPGQGLNNSPLHF.

The genes are TRBV30 and TRBJ2-1; unclear D gene. CDR3 length equals 13 residues. Trimming took off 0 bases at V and 6 bases at J, with 9 bases between the two ends. Germline V gene sequence: CDR1 GTSNPN, CDR2 SVGIG (reference sequence). CDR3 DNA: TGTGCCTGGAGTGTGCAGGTACGCAATGAGCAGTTCTTC. As protein: CAWSVQVRNEQFF.

This chain joins TRBV24-1 and TRBJ2-1, with 12 nucleotides matching TRBD2. Trimming cost V 4 bases and J 7 bases; bases outside gene matches: 7. Germline V gives CDR1 KGHDR, CDR2 SFDVKD. The CDR3 is 16 amino acids. DNA for the CDR3: TGTGCCACCAGTGACCCTCTAGCGGGAGGGTGGAATGAGCAGTTCTTC. It specifies CATSDPLAGGWNEQFF.

This clone was recorded only once. The rearrangement joins TRBV29-1 to TRBJ1-1; D is possibly TRBD1 (6 bases). Between the trimmed V and J ends, which lost 1 base and 2 bases, there was a span of 14 bases. Germline V gene sequence: CDR1 SQVTM, CDR2 ANQGSEA. The CDR3 has 15 residues. The CDR3 loop reads CSVEVWGGQNTEAFF. Here the CDR3 DNA reads TGCAGCGTTGAAGTATGGGGGGGGCAAAACACTGAAGCTTTCTTT.

Here the CDR3 reads CASSFPRSSYNEQFF. The CDR3 region has the DNA TGTGCCAGCAGCTTTCCTCGGAGCTCCTACAATGAGCAGTTCTTC. The rearrangement uses TRBV7-9 and TRBJ2-1; D uncertain. V gave up 3 bases and J gave up 0 bases, with 9 bases separating them. CDR1 and CDR2 from the germline V gene are SEHNR and FQNEAQ (reference sequence). The CDR3 is 15 residues long.

V gene TRBV7-2 combines with J gene TRBJ2-5, with D unclear. CDR3 size: 14 residues. In germline, CDR1 is SGHTA, CDR2 FQGNSA. The V and J ends lost 1 base and 1 base respectively, with 7 bases between them. CDR3 sequence (DNA): TGTGCCAGCAGCTTAGTATTTCCCCAAGAGACCCAGTACTTC. As protein: CASSLVFPQETQYF. The full variable domain, with the rest looked up from reference TRBV7-2 and TRBJ2-5, is GAGVSQSPSNKVTEKGKDVELRCDPISGHTALYWYRQSLGQGLEFLIYFQGNSAPDKSGLPSDRFSAERTGGSVSTLTIQRTQQEDSAVYLCASSLVFPQETQYFGPGTRLLVL.

This chain connects TRBV6-5 to TRBJ1-1; possible D gene TRBD1, 5 bases. The CDR3 is made up of 13 amino acids. Germline CDR1 MNHEY, CDR2 SVGAGI. Trimming left V 7 bases short and J 5 bases short, with 14 bases between. The CDR3 DNA reads as TGTGCCAGCACCATCCTGGGGCAGACTGAAGCTTTCTTT. The encoded protein is CASTILGQTEAFF.

V gene TRBV15 combines with J gene TRBJ1-1; the D is unclear. The CDR3 extends over 14 amino acids. Germline loops: CDR1 LNHNV, CDR2 YYDKDF (reference sequence). V lost 0 bases, J lost 9 bases, and 14 bases lay in between. In DNA form, the CDR3 reads TGTGCCACCAGCAGAGATACCGGAGACCTACAAGCTTTCTTT. This codes for CATSRDTGDLQAFF.

The chain combines TRBV10-3 with TRBJ1-5; maybe TRBD1 (6 bases). Deletions cut 4 bases from V and 4 bases from J, with 11 bases between. Germline V gene sequence: CDR1 ENHRY, CDR2 SYGVKD. The CDR3 runs to 14 residues. DNA of the CDR3: TGTGCCATCAGTGCGGGGGGCGGTAATCAGCCCCAGCATTTT. Translated: CAISAGGGNQPQHF.

The chain joins TRBV7-2 to TRBJ1-3; D gene unclear. Between the trimmed V and J ends, which lost 5 bases and 0 bases, there was a span of 11 bases. This CDR3 comprises 15 residues. Germline CDR1 reads SGHTA; CDR2 reads FQGNSA. CDR3 sequence reads: CASSTHGSSGNTIYF. CDR3 nucleotide sequence: TGTGCCAGCAGCACCCACGGTAGCTCTGGAAACACCATATATTTT.

The rearrangement links TRBV6-6 to TRBJ2-7; D perhaps matches TRBD1 (5 bases). The CDR3 sequence is 17 residues long. CDR1 and CDR2 (germline): MNHNY, SVGAGI (reference sequence). Trimming took off 5 bases at V and 3 bases at J, with 23 bases between the two ends. The chain's CDR3 is CASSRSNQGSALYEQYF. The CDR3 DNA is TGTGCCAGCAGTCGTTCTAACCAGGGTTCTGCCCTCTACGAGCAGTACTTC.

J is TRBJ1-2 and V is TRBV18, with unresolved D. Between the trimmed V and J ends, which lost 2 bases and 3 bases, there was a span of 10 bases. The CDR3 loop spans 14 amino acids. The V gene's germline CDR1 is KGHSH and CDR2 LQKENI. The CDR3 loop reads CASSPTPGYYGYTF. The CDR3 nucleotides read TGTGCCAGCTCACCAACTCCGGGGTACTATGGCTACACCTTC.

The chain joins TRBV30 to TRBJ1-3, with D uncertain. Germline V gene data show CDR1 as GTSNPN and CDR2 as SVGIG (reference sequence). The CDR3 sequence is 15 residues long. Trimming took off 0 bases at V and 0 bases at J, with 9 bases between the two ends. The CDR3 region has the DNA TGTGCCTGGAGTGTTTCTCTGAGCTCTGGAAACACCATATATTTT. This gives the protein CAWSVSLSSGNTIYF.

The rearrangement joins TRBV24-1 to TRBJ1-5, with D hard to call. Germline V gives CDR1 KGHDR, CDR2 SFDVKD. Trimming removed 4 bases at V and 8 bases at J, with 11 bases between. The CDR3 runs 13 residues. The chain's CDR3 is CATSDRTREPQHF. The CDR3 DNA reads as TGTGCCACCAGTGACCGGACGAGGGAGCCCCAGCATTTT.

Regarding this clone: Other DNA sequences in this sample translate to the same CDR3. The CDR3: CASSLKGDTQYF. The DNA for the CDR3 is TGCGCCAGCAGTCTGAAGGGGGATACGCAGTATTTT. J is TRBJ2-3 and V is TRBV5-1; maybe TRBD1 (5 bases). Germline loops: CDR1 SGHRS, CDR2 YFSETQ. V lost 5 bases, J lost 6 bases, and 10 bases lay in between. The CDR3 sequence is 12 residues long.